This T cell receptor beta chain is from a study of blood T cells in healthy people across ages. Using a J-beta primer mix together with a sample-barcoded 5' primer, a second PCR was run for roughly 6 to 11 cycles. In TCRdb, the 5' RACE reads were re-called with MiXCR into one record per CDR3 protein. The data show more than 650,000 distinct CDR3 sequences, about 20% seen once. Germline CDR1 DFQATT, CDR2 SNEGSKA (reference sequence). The V and J ends lost 0 bases and 4 bases respectively, with 12 bases between them. The CDR3 totals 14 residues. This clonotype has a handful of counts. Each donor supplied roughly 9.2 milliliters of peripheral blood.

The chain combines TRBV20-1 with TRBJ1-2; D not resolved. The sample taken for sequencing was blood. This sequence was found in a man between 65 and 79 years old in good health. CDR3 protein: CSARDEVTSYGYTF. The CDR3 nucleotides read TGCAGTGCTAGAGATGAAGTAACGAGCTATGGCTACACCTTC.